The 15 T cell receptor beta chains below were found in one sample sequenced in a study of radiotherapy plus CTLA-4 blockade in lung cancer. Here immunoSEQ multiplex PCR was the method, and the copy in TCRdb shows in-frame clones only, minus some. The data hold about 88,000 clones, with about two thirds observed a single time. The sample in question was peripheral blood, obtained from a patient treated with radiotherapy plus ipilimumab. Source of these receptors: a human donor with non-small cell lung cancer that progressed on radiotherapy plus ipilimumab.

Note on this clone: Other DNA sequences of this sample code for an identical CDR3. CDR3 region: CASSLGAGGGTEAFF. Written as DNA, the CDR3 is TGTGCCAGCAGCTTGGGGGCAGGGGGAGGCACTGAAGCTTTCTTT. V is TRBV7-8 and J is TRBJ1-1; 7 bases align to TRBD1. The germline V gene has CDR1 SGHVS and CDR2 FQNEAQ. J gave up 4 bases and V 3 bases, and 8 bases lay outside the gene matches. This CDR3 contains 15 residues.

This chain links TRBV20-1 with TRBJ2-5; no definite D call. V was pared by 6 bases and J by 4 bases, with 6 bases between. Germline lookup yields CDR1 DFQATT and CDR2 SNEGSKA (reference sequence). The length of the CDR3 is 10 residues. CDR3 sequence reads: CSALRETQYF. Here the CDR3 DNA reads TGCAGTGCCCTAAGAGAGACCCAGTACTTC.

V and J are TRBV11-2 and TRBJ2-2; D is possibly TRBD1 (6 bases). The CDR3 runs 14 residues. Trimming removed 7 bases at V and 6 bases at J, with 15 bases between. Germline assignment: CDR1 SGHAT and CDR2 FQNNGV. CDR3 protein: CASISGAGSGELFF. CDR3 coding DNA: TGTGCCAGCATCTCAGGGGCAGGGTCCGGGGAGCTGTTTTTT.

The chain joins TRBV28 to TRBJ1-5, with D maybe TRBD1 (5 bases). Germline CDR1 and CDR2: MDHEN and SYDVKM. The CDR3 consists of 14 residues. Trimming took 7 bases from V and 5 from J, leaving 15 bases between them. CDR3 bases: TGTGCCAGCACCCCGGGGCAGAATGATCAGCCCCAGCATTTT. Translated, it gives CASTPGQNDQPQHF.

The chain couples TRBV19 to TRBJ1-5; tentative D call: TRBD1 (6 bases). The germline V gene encodes CDR1 LNHDA and CDR2 SQIVND (reference sequence). The CDR3 length is 15 residues. With 3 bases removed from V and 3 bases from J, the gap between germline ends came to 12 bases. The CDR3 here is CASSMGRGNNQPQHF. The CDR3 region has the DNA TGTGCCAGTAGTATGGGCAGGGGAAACAATCAGCCCCAGCATTTT.

This clone came up once. This chain links TRBV27 with TRBJ1-2; D perhaps matches TRBD1 (6 bases). The V end lost 5 bases, the J end lost 7 bases, and 20 bases lay between the germline ends. There are 15 residues in the CDR3. From germline, CDR1 is MNHEY and CDR2 SMNVEV (reference sequence). CDR3 sequence (DNA): TGTGCCAGCAGTCCTACAGTGGGGGGCCGAAGTGGCTACACCTTC. This codes for CASSPTVGGRSGYTF.

This clone was counted a few times. The chain recombines TRBV7-8 with TRBJ2-7; D remains ambiguous. This CDR3 has 12 residues. Germline V gives CDR1 SGHVS, CDR2 FQNEAQ. V lost 5 bases and J lost 3, with 8 bases in between. The CDR3 is CASSATLYEQYF. CDR3 in DNA: TGTGCCAGCAGCGCCACCCTCTACGAGCAGTACTTC.

V and J are TRBV10-2 and TRBJ2-2; TRBD2 matches 8 bases. Per the germline V gene, CDR1 is WSHSY and CDR2 is SAAADI. Losses at the gene ends were 5 bases for V and 5 bases for J; bases not matched to a gene: 4. The CDR3 runs 14 residues. CDR3 in amino acids: CASSPGLATGELFF. CDR3 bases: TGCGCCAGCAGTCCCGGACTAGCAACCGGGGAGCTGTTTTTT.

This clone was seen a few times. This rearrangement joins TRBV6-5 to TRBJ1-2; D gene uncertain. CDR1 and CDR2 from the germline V gene are MNHEY and SVGAGI. CDR3 length equals 14 residues. Trimming took off 1 base at V and 0 bases at J, with 6 bases between the two ends. The CDR3, as DNA: TGTGCCAGCAGTTACTACCAAGCTAACTATGGCTACACCTTC. This sequence encodes CASSYYQANYGYTF.

This chain uses TRBV9 with TRBJ1-2; possibly TRBD1 for D (5 bases). The CDR3 length is 15 residues. Germline CDR1 and CDR2: SGDLS and YYNGEE. Trimming shortened V by 4 bases and J by 4 bases, and 17 bases separated the two germline ends. The CDR3 region is CASSPRGSVAYGYTF. DNA of the CDR3: TGTGCCAGCAGCCCCCGGGGGTCGGTAGCCTATGGCTACACCTTC.

The rearrangement joins TRBV25-1 to TRBJ2-5; 8 nucleotides align to TRBD2. J was trimmed by 4 bases and V by 1 base; bases with no gene match: 2. Germline-derived CDR1 and CDR2 are MGHDK and SYGVNS. CDR3 length: 14 residues. The chain's CDR3 is CASSEWREVETQYF. The DNA for the CDR3 is TGTGCCAGCAGTGAATGGCGGGAGGTAGAGACCCAGTACTTC.

The rearrangement uses TRBV5-1 and TRBJ2-1; TRBD2 aligns across 14 bases. Germline CDR1 and CDR2: SGHRS and YFSETQ. The V and J ends lost 4 bases and 8 bases, in that order; junction bases with no gene match: 8. The CDR3 runs to 16 residues. For the CDR3, the DNA is TGCGCCAGCAGCGTATCCGGGACTAGCGGGAGCTATGAGCAGTTCTTC. Translated, it gives CASSVSGTSGSYEQFF.

V is TRBV4-1 and J is TRBJ1-5, with unresolved D. The germline V and J ends were trimmed by 2 bases and 0 bases, with 5 bases remaining between them. The CDR3 sequence is 14 residues long. CDR1 MGHRA and CDR2 YSYEKL come from the germline V gene. The CDR3 is CASSQLSSNQPQHF. The CDR3 region has the DNA TGCGCCAGCAGCCAACTGAGTAGCAATCAGCCCCAGCATTTT.

A few counts support this clone. The rearrangement joins TRBV14 to TRBJ1-6; D uncertain. The V gene lost 1 base and the J gene lost 7 bases, with 8 bases spanning the gap. The CDR3 is made up of 14 amino acids. Germline V lookup: CDR1 SGHDN, CDR2 FVKESK. CDR3 DNA sequence: TGTGCCAGCAGCCAAGGGGTCGTAAATTCACCCCTCCACTTT. Its protein is CASSQGVVNSPLHF.

This clone came up a few times. The chain employs TRBV29-1 and TRBJ2-7; the match to TRBD1 covers 8 bases. J lost 3 bases, V lost 7 bases, and 2 bases had no gene match. The CDR3 consists of 11 residues. Germline assignment: CDR1 SQVTM and CDR2 ANQGSEA. CDR3 amino acids: CSAGGYYEQYF. In nucleotides, the CDR3 is TGCAGCGCAGGGGGCTACTACGAGCAGTACTTC.